The clone carrying this TCR beta chain was counted a few times. What it binds is unknown. Patients all relapsed after autologous stem cell transplantation, and there was variation in brentuximab vedotin exposure. These data belong to a study of PD-1 blockade in classical Hodgkin lymphoma. Study-level findings and limits: Patients newly diagnosed and complete responders had comparable baseline diversity.

Profiled with immunoSEQ multiplex PCR; TCRdb holds only in-frame clones, not every one. Of 13,000 to 15,000 clones in the sample, 81% are singletons; the top ten hold 24%. The CDR3 consists of 15 residues. Per the germline V gene, CDR1 is KGHSH and CDR2 is LQKENI. J was trimmed by 2 bases and V by 8 bases; bases with no gene match: 11. The starting material was peripheral blood mononuclear cells (PBMCs), obtained at baseline. This clonotype originated in a human donor with classical Hodgkin lymphoma. The V and J genes are TRBV18 and TRBJ2-5, with 7 nucleotides matching TRBD2. The CDR3 DNA reads as TGTGCCAGCCGACCTCAAATCGGGGGGCAAGAGACCCAGTACTTC. Translation: CASRPQIGGQETQYF.